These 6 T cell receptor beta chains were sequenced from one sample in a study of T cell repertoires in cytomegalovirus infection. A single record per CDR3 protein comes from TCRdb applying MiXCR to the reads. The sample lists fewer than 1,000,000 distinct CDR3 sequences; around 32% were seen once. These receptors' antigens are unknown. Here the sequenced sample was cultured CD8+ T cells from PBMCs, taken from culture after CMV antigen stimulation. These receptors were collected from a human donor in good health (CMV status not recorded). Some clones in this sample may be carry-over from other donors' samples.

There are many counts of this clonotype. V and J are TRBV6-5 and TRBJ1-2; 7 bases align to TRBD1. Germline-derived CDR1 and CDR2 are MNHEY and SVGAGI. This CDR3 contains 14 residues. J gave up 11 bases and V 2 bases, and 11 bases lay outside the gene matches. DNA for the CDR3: TGTGCCAGCAGTTACGGGACAGCCACGACTGGGTACACCTTC. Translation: CASSYGTATTGYTF.

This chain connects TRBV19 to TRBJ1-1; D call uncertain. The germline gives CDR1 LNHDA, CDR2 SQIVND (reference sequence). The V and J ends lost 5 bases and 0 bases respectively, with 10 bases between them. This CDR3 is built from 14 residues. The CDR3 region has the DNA TGTGCCAGTAGTCAGGCTATCATGAACACTGAAGCTTTCTTT. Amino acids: CASSQAIMNTEAFF.

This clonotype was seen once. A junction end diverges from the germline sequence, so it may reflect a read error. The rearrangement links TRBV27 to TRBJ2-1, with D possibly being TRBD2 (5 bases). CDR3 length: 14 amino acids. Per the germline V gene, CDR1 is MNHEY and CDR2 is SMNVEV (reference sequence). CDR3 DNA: TGTGCCCGCAGACCCAACGGGGTAATTGATGAGCAGTTCTTC. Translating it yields CARRPNGVIDEQFF.

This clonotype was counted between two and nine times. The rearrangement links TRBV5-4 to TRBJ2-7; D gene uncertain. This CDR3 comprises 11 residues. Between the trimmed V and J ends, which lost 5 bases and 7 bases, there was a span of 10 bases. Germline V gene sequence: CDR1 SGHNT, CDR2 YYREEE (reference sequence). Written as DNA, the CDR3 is TGTGCCAGCAGAAATACCCGGGAGCAGTACTTC. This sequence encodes CASRNTREQYF.

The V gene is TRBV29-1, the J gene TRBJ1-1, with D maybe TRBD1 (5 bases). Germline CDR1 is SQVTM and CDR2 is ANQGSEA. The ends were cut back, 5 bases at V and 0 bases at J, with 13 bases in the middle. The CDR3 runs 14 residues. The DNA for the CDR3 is TGCAGCGTTAGCGAGGGGAACATGAACACTGAAGCTTTCTTT. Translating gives CSVSEGNMNTEAFF.

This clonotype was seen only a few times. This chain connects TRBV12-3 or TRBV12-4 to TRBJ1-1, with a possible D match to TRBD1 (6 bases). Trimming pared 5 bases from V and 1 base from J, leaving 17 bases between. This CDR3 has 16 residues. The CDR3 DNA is TGTGCCAGCAGTCTCCTACAGGGAATTACGAACACTGAAGCTTTCTTT. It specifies CASSLLQGITNTEAFF.